The 19 T cell receptor beta chains reported below all come from one sample, sequenced in a study of T cells in Graves' hyperthyroidism and ophthalmopathy. TCR beta CDR3 region amplification was performed from RNA transcripts. The study used the HTBI primer set for a first-round RT-PCR of the TCR CDR3. Each CDR3 protein gets one entry after TCRdb re-called the multiplex PCR reads with MiXCR. The table lists fewer than 45,000 distinct CDR3 sequences, around 50% of them singletons. The sample consisted of blood. The receptors were sampled from a woman between 45 and 60 years old with Graves' hyperthyroidism that later progressed to Graves' ophthalmopathy.

Many counts were recorded for this clonotype. CDR3 residues: CASSPPSANTEAFF. CDR3 coding DNA: TGTGCCAGCAGCCCACCGAGTGCAAACACTGAAGCTTTCTTT. The chain links TRBV7-9 to TRBJ1-1, with D uncertain. This CDR3 comprises 14 residues. The germline V and J ends were trimmed by 5 bases and 2 bases, with 12 bases remaining between them. Germline V gene sequence: CDR1 SEHNR, CDR2 FQNEAQ (reference sequence).

Worth noting for this clonotype: Possible read error: a much larger clone is one base away. This rearrangement joins TRBV18 to TRBJ2-7; 7 bases align to TRBD1. Germline V CDR1 and CDR2: KGHSH, LQKENI. CDR3 length: 13 amino acids. V shed 2 bases and J 6 bases; nucleotides not matched to a gene: 4. CDR3 amino acids: CASSPDRAGEQYF. CDR3 sequence (DNA): TGTGCCAGCTCACCAGACAGGGCGGGCGAGCAGTACTTC. The full variable domain, in which reference TRBV18 and TRBJ2-7 provide the parts outside the CDR3, is NAGVMQNPRHLVRRRGQEARLRCSPMKGHSHVYWYRQLPEEGLKFMVYLQKENIIDESGMPKERFSAEFPKEGPSILRIQQVVRGDSAAYFCASSPDRAGEQYFGPGTRLTVT.

At least ten counts were recorded for this clonotype. The V gene is TRBV11-3, the J gene TRBJ1-4; D is undetermined. Trimming left V 1 base short and J 0 bases short, with 12 bases between. This CDR3 has 17 amino acids. CDR1 is SGHNT and CDR2 is YENEEA in the germline V gene. CDR3 amino acids: CASSLGSGSATNEKLFF. The CDR3 bases are TGTGCCAGCAGCTTAGGTTCGGGGTCGGCAACTAATGAAAAACTGTTTTTT.

This clonotype was found many times. The V gene is TRBV5-1, the J gene TRBJ2-3, with D unclear. V was shortened by 1 base and J by 2 bases, with 8 bases between the two germline ends. Looked up from germline, CDR1 is SGHRS and CDR2 is YFSETQ. This CDR3 is 14 amino acids long. Here the CDR3 DNA reads TGCGCCAGCAGCTTGACAGCCGACACAGATACGCAGTATTTT. Translation: CASSLTADTDTQYF.

This clonotype was observed many times. The chain employs TRBV20-1 and TRBJ2-1, with 11 bases that match TRBD2. V shed 4 bases and J 7 bases; nucleotides not matched to a gene: 9. This CDR3 is built from 15 residues. Per the germline V gene, CDR1 is DFQATT and CDR2 is SNEGSKA (reference sequence). This CDR3 reads CSANDLAGGRNEQFF. CDR3 bases: TGCAGTGCTAACGACCTAGCGGGAGGAAGGAATGAGCAGTTCTTC.

This clonotype has ten or more counts. V is TRBV20-1 and J is TRBJ1-5, with TRBD1 matching 9 bases. From germline, CDR1 is DFQATT and CDR2 SNEGSKA (reference sequence). The CDR3 loop spans 15 amino acids. The V and J ends lost 3 bases and 7 bases, in that order; junction bases with no gene match: 10. The CDR3 spells CSASDEGQGRQPQHF. Here the CDR3 DNA reads TGCAGTGCTAGTGACGAGGGACAGGGTAGGCAGCCCCAGCATTTT.

This rearrangement joins TRBV18 to TRBJ2-1; D unresolved. Germline values: CDR1 KGHSH, CDR2 LQKENI. The CDR3 extends over 15 amino acids. The ends were cut back, 2 bases at V and 1 base at J, with 9 bases in the middle. CDR3 bases: TGTGCCAGCTCACCAGAGTCCTGGTCCTACAATGAGCAGTTCTTC. Protein product: CASSPESWSYNEQFF. Variable domain in full (rest from reference TRBV18 and TRBJ2-1): NAGVMQNPRHLVRRRGQEARLRCSPMKGHSHVYWYRQLPEEGLKFMVYLQKENIIDESGMPKERFSAEFPKEGPSILRIQQVVRGDSAAYFCASSPESWSYNEQFFGPGTRLTVL.

V usage is TRBV6-5 and J usage is TRBJ2-7; TRBD1 or TRBD2 may be the D gene (5 bases each). The CDR3 is 13 residues long. Germline-derived CDR1 and CDR2 are MNHEY and SVGAGI. V shed 2 bases and J shed 3 bases, with 8 bases lying between them. The CDR3 is CASSYGGIYEQYF. The CDR3 region has the DNA TGTGCCAGCAGTTACGGGGGAATCTACGAGCAGTACTTC.

The J gene is TRBJ1-3, the V gene TRBV6-6, with D unclear. Trimming cost V 6 bases and J 0 bases, with 18 bases left between them. CDR3 length: 17 residues. From germline, CDR1 is MNHNY and CDR2 SVGAGI (reference sequence). The chain's CDR3 is CASRLGGEQSSGNTIYF. The CDR3 region has the DNA TGTGCCAGCAGACTAGGAGGCGAACAAAGCTCTGGAAACACCATATATTTT.

This clonotype was picked up many times. V usage is TRBV5-6 and J usage is TRBJ1-5; 10 nucleotides align to TRBD1. Per the germline V gene, CDR1 is SGHDT and CDR2 is YYEEEE. The CDR3 is made up of 16 amino acids. The junction had 10 bases not matched to a gene; V was cut back by 4 bases and J by 6 bases. CDR3 region: CASSTRQGAMGQPQHF. CDR3 sequence (DNA): TGTGCCAGCAGCACGAGACAGGGGGCGATGGGTCAGCCCCAGCATTTT.

Remarks on this clonotype: It is unclear where the CDR3 begins or ends on the DNA, so no DNA is shown, and the CDR3 is as TCRdb lists it. This chain joins TRBV7-8 and TRBJ2-5; no check of the table's D call, TRBD2, against the DNA was made. The CDR3 totals 19 residues, both ends included. Germline V gene lookup returns CDR1 SGHVS and CDR2 FQNEAQ. The CDR3 protein is CASSFYICSALATGETPYF.

The chain employs TRBV5-1 and TRBJ2-2; weak D call: TRBD1 (5 bases). V was cut by 5 bases and J by 4 bases, with 12 bases left in between. The CDR3 sequence is 14 residues long. Germline V gene data show CDR1 as SGHRS and CDR2 as YFSETQ. The CDR3 coding sequence is TGCGCCAGCAGTCTTGACAGCCTCACCGGGGAGCTGTTTTTT. This encodes CASSLDSLTGELFF.

A remark on this clonotype: A clone one base away is much larger, so this may be a read error. The J gene is TRBJ1-4, the V gene TRBV18, with 7 bases matching TRBD1. Germline trimming cut 4 bases from V and 2 bases from J; bases unmatched to any gene: 4. CDR1 KGHSH and CDR2 LQKENI come from the germline V gene. CDR3 length equals 15 residues. As DNA, the CDR3 is TGTGCCAGCTCACTCGGACAGGCCACTAATGAAAAACTGTTTTTT. Translating it yields CASSLGQATNEKLFF.

V gene TRBV7-2 combines with J gene TRBJ1-1; the D is unclear. Germline V gene lookup returns CDR1 SGHTA and CDR2 FQGNSA. V gave up 5 bases and J gave up 3 bases, with 10 bases separating them. The CDR3 spans 13 residues. The CDR3 loop is CASSRRTDTEAFF. CDR3 coding DNA: TGTGCCAGCAGCCGGAGAACCGACACTGAAGCTTTCTTT.

The chain carries TRBV2 and TRBJ2-1, with D unclear. There are 13 residues in the CDR3. V dropped 5 bases and J dropped 8 bases, with 13 bases sitting between them. Germline CDR1 SNHLY, CDR2 FYNNEI. The CDR3 reads CASSSRRDDEQFF. CDR3 bases: TGTGCCAGCAGTTCACGACGAGATGATGAGCAGTTCTTC. Full variable domain (rest looked up from reference TRBV2 and TRBJ2-1): EPEVTQTPSHQVTQMGQEVILRCVPISNHLYFYWYRQILGQKVEFLVSFYNNEISEKSEIFDDQFSVERPDGSNFTLKIRSTKLEDSAMYFCASSSRRDDEQFFGPGTRLTVL.

This clonotype was observed many times. V is TRBV7-9 and J is TRBJ2-2; D remains unclear. The CDR3 has 15 amino acids. Trimming cost V 7 bases and J 2 bases, with 14 bases left between them. Germline lookup yields CDR1 SEHNR and CDR2 FQNEAQ (reference sequence). The CDR3 region is CASTIVTRNTGELFF. In nucleotides, the CDR3 is TGTGCCAGCACCATCGTGACGAGAAACACCGGGGAGCTGTTTTTT.

This chain uses TRBV7-2 with TRBJ1-2; D uncertain. The CDR3 sequence is 14 residues long. Per the germline V gene, CDR1 is SGHTA and CDR2 is FQGNSA. Deletions cut 5 bases from V and 6 bases from J, with 16 bases between. CDR3 in amino acids: CASSRTSSGNGYTF. CDR3 sequence (DNA): TGTGCCAGCAGCCGAACGTCTAGCGGGAATGGCTACACCTTC.

By share of the sample, this clonotype is medium-sized. The genes are TRBV25-1 and TRBJ2-4; TRBD1 matches at 7 bases. Trimming removed 3 bases from V and 8 bases from J; junction bases left unmatched: 10. The CDR3 runs 15 residues. CDR1 and CDR2 (germline): MGHDK, SYGVNS. CDR3 DNA: TGTGCCAGCAGTGACCCCAGACAGGGTGGTCACATTCAGTACTTC. Its translation: CASSDPRQGGHIQYF.

This clonotype was seen many times. The rearrangement links TRBV5-4 to TRBJ2-3; D is unclear. Germline V CDR1 and CDR2: SGHNT, YYREEE (reference sequence). V was trimmed by 3 bases and J by 2 bases, leaving 10 bases between them. CDR3 size: 14 residues. The CDR3 DNA is TGTGCCAGCAGCTGGGAACCCTCCACAGATACGCAGTATTTT. Its translation: CASSWEPSTDTQYF.